A selection of T cell receptor beta chains follows, all from one sample in a study of T cell changes during pregnancy in multiple sclerosis. The data were produced by immunoSEQ multiplex PCR, yet TCRdb's version contains in-frame clones alone and is incomplete. This sample carries around 52,000 clones, 92% of them seen once, and the ten largest clones take approximately 0.15%. The sequencing here drew on CD4+ T cells from peripheral blood mononuclear cells, taken after pregnancy. These receptors were collected from a female donor in good health, enrolled as a control in a pregnancy study. Both conserved end residues are part of each CDR3. D genes are given only for firm matches. Clone size, where shown, is once, few, many, or a class for clones that have expanded.

V gene,J gene,clone size,D gene,CDR3 protein,CDR3 DNA
TRBV6-1,TRBJ1-2,-,-,CASRDTGLIGYTF,TGTGCCAGCAGGGATACAGGGTTAATAGGCTACACCTTC
TRBV10-3,TRBJ1-1,-,TRBD1,CAISKSGGNTEAFF,TGTGCCATCAGTAAATCAGGGGGGAACACTGAAGCTTTCTTT
TRBV7-2,TRBJ1-6,-,-,CASSSPGLNSPLHF,TGTGCCAGCAGCTCCCCGGGATTGAATTCACCCCTCCACTTT
TRBV15,TRBJ1-1,-,-,CATSRARKGGTEAFF,TGTGCCACCAGCAGAGCGAGAAAAGGGGGAACTGAAGCTTTCTTT
TRBV19,TRBJ2-2,-,TRBD1,CASSTGQGAGELFF,TGTGCCAGTAGTACGGGACAGGGCGCCGGGGAGCTGTTTTTT
TRBV7-9,TRBJ2-6,-,TRBD1,CASSPGQGDGGANVLTF,TGTGCCAGCAGCCCGGGACAGGGGGATGGCGGGGCCAACGTCCTGACTTTC
TRBV7-2,TRBJ2-3,-,TRBD2,CASSLAGLSTDTQYF,TGTGCCAGCAGCTTAGCGGGACTAAGCACAGATACGCAGTATTTT
TRBV5-4,TRBJ1-2,-,-,CASSLRTAFGGYTF,TGTGCCAGCAGCTTGAGAACCGCCTTTGGCGGCTACACCTTC
TRBV4-2,TRBJ1-6,-,-,CASRLSSAVINSPLHF,TGTGCCAGCCGGTTGTCCAGCGCAGTTATAAATTCACCCCTCCACTTT
TRBV7-3,TRBJ1-1,-,-,CASSPQRGTEAFF,TGTGCCAGCAGCCCACAGCGGGGGACTGAAGCTTTCTTT
TRBV9,TRBJ2-2,-,-,CASSVVVQGSGELFF,TGTGCCAGCAGCGTAGTAGTGCAGGGATCCGGGGAGCTGTTTTTT
TRBV7-9,TRBJ1-1,-,-,CASSPTWSEAFF,TGTGCCAGCAGCCCGACCTGGAGTGAAGCTTTCTTT
TRBV19,TRBJ2-7,-,TRBD2,CASSIERGAYEQYF,TGTGCCAGTAGTATTGAACGGGGGGCCTACGAGCAGTACTTC
TRBV30,TRBJ1-1,-,-,CAWIPGGRNTEAFF,TGTGCCTGGATTCCGGGGGGAAGGAACACTGAAGCTTTCTTT
TRBV18,TRBJ2-1,-,-,CASSPVPEQGTSKQFF,TGTGCCAGCTCACCAGTCCCAGAACAAGGGACAAGTAAGCAGTTCTTC
TRBV13,TRBJ1-2,-,-,CASSIDQGYGYTF,TGTGCCAGCAGCATTGACCAGGGCTATGGCTACACCTTC
TRBV5-4,TRBJ1-2,-,-,CASSLVGGNYGYTF,TGTGCCAGCAGCTTGGTGGGAGGGAACTATGGCTACACCTTC
TRBV15,TRBJ1-3,once,-,CATSRAPRKTGSGNTIYF,TGTGCCACCAGCAGAGCGCCCCGAAAGACAGGCTCTGGAAACACCATATATTTT
TRBV2,TRBJ1-6,-,-,CASSRLNTINSPLHF,TGTGCCAGCAGTCGCCTTAACACCATAAATTCACCCCTCCACTTT
TRBV5-1,TRBJ2-2,once,-,CASSLDRVGTGELFF,TGCGCCAGCAGCTTGGACAGGGTGGGAACCGGGGAGCTGTTTTTT
TRBV7-2,TRBJ1-5,-,TRBD1,CASSGQGNQPQHF,TGTGCCAGCAGCGGACAGGGGAATCAGCCCCAGCATTTT
TRBV7-6,TRBJ2-3,-,TRBD1,CATQHGTGYQDTQYF,TGTGCCACCCAGCATGGGACAGGGTATCAGGATACGCAGTATTTT
TRBV5-4,TRBJ2-7,-,-,CASSNRGSGGPYEQYF,TGTGCCAGCAGCAACAGGGGGAGCGGGGGGCCCTACGAGCAGTACTTC
TRBV2,TRBJ2-3,-,-,CASSDRGLTDTQYF,TGTGCCAGCAGTGACAGGGGCCTCACAGATACGCAGTATTTT
TRBV7-2,TRBJ1-2,-,TRBD1,CASSSDRGYGYTF,TGTGCCAGCAGCTCCGACAGGGGTTATGGCTACACCTTC
TRBV6-1,TRBJ1-2,-,-,CASEETALVYGYTF,TGTGCCAGCGAGGAGACAGCACTGGTCTATGGCTACACCTTC
TRBV7-2,TRBJ1-6,-,TRBD1,CASSPSWGQRMTLHF,TGTGCCAGCAGTCCTTCCTGGGGACAGAGAATGACCCTCCACTTT
TRBV4-3,TRBJ1-2,-,TRBD1,CASSQDLGQGFGYTF,TGCGCCAGCAGCCAAGACTTGGGACAGGGCTTTGGCTACACCTTC
TRBV5-1,TRBJ2-1,-,TRBD2,CASSLPKTSGGDNEQFF,TGCGCCAGCAGCTTACCTAAGACTAGCGGGGGGGACAATGAGCAGTTCTTC
TRBV6-6,TRBJ2-3,-,-,CASSYSGLGADTQYF,TGTGCCAGCAGTTACTCAGGCCTGGGCGCAGATACGCAGTATTTT
TRBV28,TRBJ1-2,once,-,CAIPGSYGYTF,TGTGCCATCCCAGGTTCTTATGGCTACACCTTC
TRBV2,TRBJ1-2,-,-,CASSGRNYGYTF,TGTGCCAGCAGTGGGAGGAACTATGGCTACACCTTC
TRBV29-1,TRBJ1-1,-,-,CSVGNGGTEAFF,TGCAGCGTTGGCAACGGGGGGACTGAAGCTTTCTTT
TRBV7-2,TRBJ1-2,-,-,CASKKLAGSDYGYTF,TGTGCCAGTAAAAAACTTGCCGGGTCTGACTATGGCTACACCTTC
TRBV5-6,TRBJ1-5,-,TRBD1,CASSRQGANQPQHF,TGTGCCAGCAGCAGACAGGGGGCGAATCAGCCCCAGCATTTT
TRBV18,TRBJ1-1,-,-,CASSPSLSSMNTEAFF,TGTGCCAGCTCACCAAGCCTAAGTTCTATGAACACTGAAGCTTTCTTT
TRBV6-6,TRBJ2-7,-,-,CASRDSRGPADEQYF,TGTGCCAGCAGAGATTCGCGGGGTCCGGCCGACGAGCAGTACTTC
TRBV10-3,TRBJ1-5,-,TRBD1,CAISDRGDQPQHF,TGTGCCATCAGTGACAGGGGGGATCAGCCCCAGCATTTT
TRBV19,TRBJ1-5,-,-,CASSWAGYSNQPQHF,TGTGCCAGTAGTTGGGCAGGGTATAGCAATCAGCCCCAGCATTTT
TRBV7-2,TRBJ2-3,-,-,CASSSVGGQADTQYF,TGTGCCAGCAGCTCAGTTGGGGGCCAAGCAGATACGCAGTATTTT
TRBV7-2,TRBJ1-2,-,TRBD1,CASSSLGTGNYGYTF,TGTGCCAGCAGCTCCCTCGGGACAGGGAACTATGGCTACACCTTC
TRBV7-6,TRBJ1-1,-,-,CASSLMRQDVLAFF,TGTGCCAGCAGCTTAATGCGACAGGACGTTTTAGCTTTCTTT
TRBV4-1,TRBJ1-2,-,-,CASSQETGVSYGYTF,TGCGCCAGCAGCCAAGAGACGGGAGTTTCCTATGGCTACACCTTC
TRBV7-9,TRBJ1-1,-,-,CASSLGRGVTEAFF,TGTGCCAGCAGCTTAGGCCGGGGGGTCACTGAAGCTTTCTTT
TRBV18,TRBJ2-2,-,-,CASSPDRNTGELFF,TGTGCCAGCTCACCAGACAGAAACACCGGGGAGCTGTTTTTT
TRBV28,TRBJ2-5,-,TRBD1,CASSLEGQGAQYF,TGTGCCAGCAGTTTAGAGGGACAGGGGGCCCAGTACTTC
TRBV7-9,TRBJ1-1,-,TRBD1,CASSKTGLNTEAFF,TGTGCCAGCAGCAAGACAGGGCTGAACACTGAAGCTTTCTTT
TRBV2,TRBJ2-6,-,-,CASSFGANVLTF,TGTGCCAGCAGCTTTGGGGCCAACGTCCTGACTTTC
TRBV6-6,TRBJ2-1,-,-,CASGSAANNEQFF,TGTGCCAGCGGGTCTGCGGCGAACAATGAGCAGTTCTTC
TRBV7-9,TRBJ2-2,-,-,CASSPLSEAGELFF,TGTGCCAGCAGCCCACTTAGCGAGGCCGGGGAGCTGTTTTTT
TRBV7-9,TRBJ2-2,-,TRBD2,CASSAPGTSRNTGELFF,TGTGCCAGCAGCGCTCCCGGGACTAGCAGAAACACCGGGGAGCTGTTTTTT
TRBV4-2,TRBJ2-7,-,-,CASSQEAGGHGVEQYF,TGTGCCAGCAGCCAAGAGGCTGGGGGCCACGGAGTGGAGCAGTACTTC
TRBV7-6,TRBJ2-3,-,-,CASSSGADTQYF,TGTGCCAGCAGCTCAGGGGCAGATACGCAGTATTTT